A single sample gave rise to the 6 T cell receptor beta chains below, sequenced in a study of T cell repertoires in cytomegalovirus infection. The antigens for these receptors are not known. TCRdb called the reads again in MiXCR, with one record for every CDR3 protein. Altogether about half a million distinct CDR3 sequences are present, roughly a third being singletons, with the ten largest covering roughly a sixth. The sequencing used cultured PBMCs, collected from culture after CMV antigen stimulation. These receptors came from a human donor in good health (CMV status not recorded). Some clones in this sample may be carry-over from other donors' samples.

This clonotype has a handful of counts. The chain carries TRBV28 and TRBJ1-6, with 9 bases aligning to TRBD1. The CDR3 extends over 14 amino acids. With 4 bases clipped from V and 8 bases from J, the junction kept 3 bases outside the gene matches. Germline CDR1 is MDHEN and CDR2 is SYDVKM. The DNA for the CDR3 is TGTGCCAGCAGTTCCGGGACAGGGTATTCACCCCTCCACTTT. This gives the protein CASSSGTGYSPLHF. The complete variable domain, with remaining parts taken from reference TRBV28 and TRBJ1-6, reads DVKVTQSSRYLVKRTGEKVFLECVQDMDHENMFWYRQDPGLGLRLIYFSYDVKMKEKGDIPEGYSVSREKKERFSLILESASTNQTSMYLCASSSGTGYSPLHFGNGTRLTVT.

This clonotype turned up a few times. The genes are TRBV28 and TRBJ2-7, with D perhaps assigned TRBD1 or TRBD2 (5 bases each). The V gene's germline CDR1 is MDHEN and CDR2 SYDVKM. This CDR3 has 17 amino acids. Trimming stripped 4 bases from V and 0 bases from J, with 19 bases between. CDR3 in amino acids: CASSSWGFRANSYEQYF. The DNA of the CDR3 is TGTGCCAGCAGTTCCTGGGGGTTCAGGGCGAACTCCTACGAGCAGTACTTC.

This clonotype has just a few counts. The chain uses TRBV5-5 and TRBJ1-6; D remains ambiguous. Per germline, CDR1 SGHKS and CDR2 YYEKEE (reference sequence). The germline V and J ends were trimmed by 0 bases and 7 bases, with 5 bases remaining between them. This CDR3 has 13 residues. CDR3 nucleotides: TGTGCCAGCAGCTTGGCGCCGAATTCACCCCTCCACTTT. This codes for CASSLAPNSPLHF.

The V and J genes are TRBV7-2 and TRBJ2-1; D is tentatively TRBD1 or TRBD2 (6 bases each). CDR3 length: 14 amino acids. The germline V and J ends were trimmed by 7 bases and 4 bases, with 14 bases remaining between them. Germline CDR1 reads SGHTA; CDR2 reads FQGNSA. CDR3 nucleotide sequence: TGTGCCAGCAACGTCGGGGGCAAGTACAATGAGCAGTTCTTC. As protein: CASNVGGKYNEQFF.

The CDR3 sequence: CASSSVPLGATSYEQYF. DNA of the CDR3: TGTGCCAGCAGCTCTGTCCCATTGGGTGCTACGTCCTACGAGCAGTACTTC. The chain carries TRBV11-2 and TRBJ2-7; D unresolved. Trimming stripped 4 bases from V and 1 base from J, with 20 bases between. Germline lookup yields CDR1 SGHAT and CDR2 FQNNGV. The CDR3 loop spans 17 amino acids.

This clonotype was counted many times. The CDR3 DNA reads TGCAGCGTTGAGCGTACAGGGGTTTCCGGCGAGCAGTACTTC. Translation gives CSVERTGVSGEQYF. This rearrangement joins TRBV29-1 to TRBJ2-7; 7 bases align to TRBD1. Germline V gene data show CDR1 as SQVTM and CDR2 as ANQGSEA. V shed 3 bases, J shed 6 bases, and the junction held 11 bases outside the gene matches. This CDR3 region has 14 residues.